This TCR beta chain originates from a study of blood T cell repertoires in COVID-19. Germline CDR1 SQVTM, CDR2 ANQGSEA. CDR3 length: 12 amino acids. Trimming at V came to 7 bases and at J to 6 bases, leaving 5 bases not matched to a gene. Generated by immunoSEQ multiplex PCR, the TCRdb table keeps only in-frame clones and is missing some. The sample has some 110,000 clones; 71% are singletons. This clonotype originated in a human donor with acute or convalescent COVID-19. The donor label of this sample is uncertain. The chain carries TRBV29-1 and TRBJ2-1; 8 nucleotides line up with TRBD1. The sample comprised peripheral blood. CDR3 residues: CSGSGQGNEQFF. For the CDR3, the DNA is TGCAGCGGGTCTGGACAGGGCAATGAGCAGTTCTTC.